What follows describes a single TCR beta chain. Its specificity is not known. Each CDR3 protein gets one entry after TCRdb re-called the 5' RACE reads with MiXCR. The sample includes 470,000 or so distinct CDR3 sequences, around 24% seen only once; the top ten take about 2.9%. The sample belongs to a study of identical twins. Overall study findings and caveats: Abundant beta clonotypes from cord blood had fewer insertions, unlike memory repertoires, which showed none.

Germline CDR1 SGHTA, CDR2 FQGNSA. V lost 3 bases, J lost 3 bases, and 9 bases lay in between. The CDR3 has 13 residues. These data were also reused for a study on T cells expressing NK-cell markers. That paper adds: Just one sequenced donor of eight was HCMV-seronegative, while seven were seropositive.

The sequenced material came from CD4+ T cells sorted from blood. This receptor was obtained from a woman between 18 and 29 years old in good health. The chain joins TRBV7-2 to TRBJ2-7; D gene unclear. Here the CDR3 DNA reads TGTGCCAGCAGCTTCAACCTTCTCTACGAGCAGTACTTC. Encoded protein: CASSFNLLYEQYF.